These 21 T cell receptor beta chains share one sample of origin, sequenced in a study of blood T cell repertoires in COVID-19. TCRdb's table, derived via immunoSEQ multiplex PCR, lists solely in-frame clones and lacks some. The sample comprises a few hundred thousand clones, around 90% of which are singletons, and about 1.5% rests with the top ten. The sequencing sample was made of PBMCs or T cells enriched from blood (not recorded which). Receptors originate from a woman aged 18-29 years with acute COVID-19.

This sequence joins TRBV6-4 and TRBJ2-1; a weak D match, TRBD2 (6 bases). V lost 3 bases and J lost 6, with 9 bases in between. The CDR3 is 13 residues long. CDR1 MRHNA and CDR2 SNTAGT come from the germline V gene. The CDR3 spells CASSEGGTNEQFF. In nucleotides, the CDR3 is TGTGCCAGCAGTGAGGGGGGAACCAATGAGCAGTTCTTC.

V gene TRBV6-5 combines with J gene TRBJ2-7; 13 bases agree with TRBD2. The CDR3 is made up of 15 amino acids. Germline V gene data show CDR1 as MNHEY and CDR2 as SVGAGI. The trim removed 6 bases at V and 6 bases at J, leaving 8 bases unmatched. CDR3 protein: CASSHRTSGSSEQYF. The CDR3 nucleotides are TGTGCCAGCAGCCACAGGACTAGCGGGAGTTCCGAGCAGTACTTC.

V is TRBV11-2 and J is TRBJ2-1, with a weak D call TRBD1 (5 bases). CDR3 length equals 17 residues. Trimming removed 5 bases from V and 1 base from J, with 18 bases in between. CDR1 is SGHAT, CDR2 FQNNGV, per germline. The CDR3 region has the DNA TGTGCCAGCAGCGACCTCGGACACTCAAATTCCTACAATGAGCAGTTCTTC. The encoded protein is CASSDLGHSNSYNEQFF.

The V call is TRBV6-2 or TRBV6-3, the J call TRBJ2-2, with D possibly TRBD1 on 6 matching bases. CDR3 length equals 15 residues. Germline loops: CDR1 MNHEY, CDR2 SVGEGT. V lost 3 bases and J lost 6, with 14 bases in between. The CDR3 bases are TGTGCCAGCAGTTATGGGACATATGGACCCGGGGAGCTGTTTTTT. It specifies CASSYGTYGPGELFF.

The chain couples TRBV6-5 to TRBJ2-5; D possibly corresponds to TRBD1 (6 bases). This CDR3 has 15 amino acids. V lost 6 bases and J 2 bases, leaving 16 bases between the germline ends. From germline, CDR1 is MNHEY and CDR2 SVGAGI. The CDR3 DNA follows: TGTGCCAGCAGGGTCTCCCCTGGACAGCAAGAGACCCAGTACTTC. This codes for CASRVSPGQQETQYF.

The genes are TRBV20-1 and TRBJ1-2; D ambiguous. V lost 3 bases, J lost 8 bases, and 25 bases lay in between. From germline, CDR1 is DFQATT and CDR2 SNEGSKA (reference sequence). The CDR3 loop spans 16 amino acids. The CDR3 loop reads CSASNVYLDLGGGYTF. The CDR3 nucleotides read TGCAGTGCTAGTAATGTCTACCTCGATCTGGGCGGGGGCTACACCTTC.

This chain links TRBV15 with TRBJ2-3, with TRBD2 matching over 13 bases. The CDR3 sequence is 17 residues long. J was trimmed by 5 bases and V by 1 base; bases with no gene match: 6. Germline CDR1 and CDR2: LNHNV and YYDKDF (reference sequence). The CDR3 spells CATSRGGLAGTLDTQYF. The CDR3 DNA reads TGTGCCACCAGCAGAGGGGGACTAGCGGGAACGTTAGATACGCAGTATTTT.

The rearrangement uses TRBV28 and TRBJ1-1; 9 bases are a match to TRBD1. V was clipped by 5 bases and J by 8 bases; unmatched bases: 15. The CDR3 extends over 16 amino acids. From germline, CDR1 is MDHEN and CDR2 SYDVKM. CDR3 coding DNA: TGTGCCAGCAGTGGCCCCCTGGGACAGGGCTTGGAGGAAGCTTTCTTT. Translated, it gives CASSGPLGQGLEEAFF.

The chain combines TRBV18 with TRBJ2-1; D possibly corresponds to TRBD2 (6 bases). CDR1 is KGHSH, CDR2 LQKENI, per germline. This CDR3 region has 13 residues. Trimming cost V 3 bases and J 9 bases, with 12 bases left between them. DNA of the CDR3: TGTGCCAGCTCACCTTTTAGGGAGGCTGAGCAGTTCTTC. It encodes CASSPFREAEQFF. Complete variable domain (other parts from reference TRBV18 and TRBJ2-1): NAGVMQNPRHLVRRRGQEARLRCSPMKGHSHVYWYRQLPEEGLKFMVYLQKENIIDESGMPKERFSAEFPKEGPSILRIQQVVRGDSAAYFCASSPFREAEQFFGPGTRLTVL.

The chain recombines TRBV4-2 with TRBJ2-1, with 7 bases fitting TRBD2. Germline assignment: CDR1 LGHNA and CDR2 YNFKEQ. V lost 5 bases to trimming and J lost 2 bases; unmatched junction nucleotides: 12. The CDR3 is 17 residues long. The DNA for the CDR3 is TGTGCCAGCAGCTCTCGCCCGACTAGCCCAACCTACAATGAGCAGTTCTTC. Its protein is CASSSRPTSPTYNEQFF.

The chain joins TRBV27 to TRBJ2-1; 12 positions match TRBD2. The CDR3 totals 16 residues. After removal of 4 bases from V and 3 bases from J, the junction contained 4 bases not matched to a gene. The germline V gene encodes CDR1 MNHEY and CDR2 SMNVEV (reference sequence). The CDR3 coding sequence is TGTGCCAGCAGTTCTAGGACTAGCGGGATCTACAATGAGCAGTTCTTC. This sequence encodes CASSSRTSGIYNEQFF.

This chain uses TRBV9 with TRBJ1-2; D is undetermined. Germline CDR1 reads SGDLS; CDR2 reads YYNGEE. Trimming stripped 0 bases from V and 5 bases from J, with 14 bases between. The CDR3 is 15 residues long. The CDR3 loop is CASSVESDPTYGYTF. The CDR3, as DNA: TGTGCCAGCAGCGTAGAGTCGGATCCGACTTATGGCTACACCTTC. The full variable domain, with the rest looked up from reference TRBV9 and TRBJ1-2, is DSGVTQTPKHLITATGQRVTLRCSPRSGDLSVYWYQQSLDQGLQFLIQYYNGEERAKGNILERFSAQQFPDLHSELNLSSLELGDSALYFCASSVESDPTYGYTFGSGTRLTVV.

J is TRBJ1-5 and V is TRBV4-1; D call uncertain. The germline CDR1 and CDR2 sequences are MGHRA and YSYEKL. The CDR3 is 16 residues long. Trimming shortened V by 4 bases and J by 2 bases, and 15 bases separated the two germline ends. The CDR3 loop reads CASSPSGGQRNQPQHF. For the CDR3, the DNA is TGCGCCAGCAGCCCCTCGGGAGGGCAGCGCAATCAGCCCCAGCATTTT.

The chain uses TRBV27 and TRBJ1-5; D not resolved. Germline V gene lookup returns CDR1 MNHEY and CDR2 SMNVEV (reference sequence). Trimming pared 5 bases from V and 9 bases from J, leaving 17 bases between. The CDR3 has 14 amino acids. CDR3 in amino acids: CASSPRALEGPQHF. CDR3 bases: TGTGCCAGCAGTCCTCGGGCCCTCGAGGGGCCCCAGCATTTT.

The CDR3 nucleotides are TGTGCCAGCAGCTTAGACCTCGATACTAAGACCCAGTACTTC. Its translation: CASSLDLDTKTQYF. The rearrangement joins TRBV11-2 to TRBJ2-5; D is uncertain. The ends were cut back, 0 bases at V and 6 bases at J, with 11 bases in the middle. The CDR3 is 14 amino acids. Germline lookup yields CDR1 SGHAT and CDR2 FQNNGV.

This clone came up once. The chain couples TRBV5-1 to TRBJ2-7; tentative D call: TRBD1 (6 bases). The CDR3 extends over 15 amino acids. V was shortened by 2 bases and J by 4 bases, with 16 bases between the two germline ends. Germline V gives CDR1 SGHRS, CDR2 YFSETQ. The CDR3 reads CASSLGTNLRYEQYF. CDR3 in DNA: TGCGCCAGCAGCTTAGGGACAAACTTGCGGTACGAGCAGTACTTC.

This rearrangement joins TRBV19 to TRBJ1-1; D may be TRBD1 (5 bases). Trimming shortened V by 7 bases and J by 5 bases, and 17 bases separated the two germline ends. The CDR3 totals 14 residues. The germline CDR1 and CDR2 sequences are LNHDA and SQIVND (reference sequence). CDR3 in amino acids: CASKGEGNPTEAFF. The CDR3 coding sequence is TGTGCCAGTAAAGGGGAGGGGAACCCTACTGAAGCTTTCTTT.

The chain uses TRBV3-1 (or the pseudogene TRBV3-2) and TRBJ1-5, with 9 bases aligning to TRBD1. The CDR3 length is 16 residues. Germline V CDR1 and CDR2: LGHDT, YNNKEL (reference sequence). With V trimmed by 0 bases and J by 6 bases, 6 bases remained unmatched. The CDR3 nucleotides read TGTGCCAGCAGCCAAGATATGGGACAGGGCATTCAGCCCCAGCATTTT. Translation: CASSQDMGQGIQPQHF.

The chain links TRBV7-8 to TRBJ2-7; 11 bases are a match to TRBD1. This CDR3 has 15 residues. After removal of 5 bases from V and 7 bases from J, the junction contained 10 bases not matched to a gene. Germline lookup yields CDR1 SGHVS and CDR2 FQNEAQ. The CDR3 sequence is CASSPRDRGTHEQYF. The CDR3 region has the DNA TGTGCCAGCAGCCCGCGGGACAGGGGGACTCATGAGCAGTACTTC.

The rearrangement links TRBV28 to TRBJ1-2; 8 bases fit TRBD1. Germline lookup yields CDR1 MDHEN and CDR2 SYDVKM. This CDR3 comprises 13 residues. V gave up 6 bases and J gave up 3 bases; unmatched junction bases: 3. The CDR3 loop reads CASRTGGDYGYTF. For the CDR3, the DNA is TGTGCCAGCAGAACAGGGGGAGACTATGGCTACACCTTC.

The chain links TRBV19 to TRBJ2-3; 10 bases map to TRBD1. There are 16 residues in the CDR3. Losses at the gene ends were 4 bases for V and 5 bases for J; bases not matched to a gene: 9. The germline V gene has CDR1 LNHDA and CDR2 SQIVND (reference sequence). The chain's CDR3 is CASSTGQGRWIDTQYF. For the CDR3, the DNA is TGTGCCAGTAGTACGGGACAGGGGAGATGGATAGATACGCAGTATTTT.